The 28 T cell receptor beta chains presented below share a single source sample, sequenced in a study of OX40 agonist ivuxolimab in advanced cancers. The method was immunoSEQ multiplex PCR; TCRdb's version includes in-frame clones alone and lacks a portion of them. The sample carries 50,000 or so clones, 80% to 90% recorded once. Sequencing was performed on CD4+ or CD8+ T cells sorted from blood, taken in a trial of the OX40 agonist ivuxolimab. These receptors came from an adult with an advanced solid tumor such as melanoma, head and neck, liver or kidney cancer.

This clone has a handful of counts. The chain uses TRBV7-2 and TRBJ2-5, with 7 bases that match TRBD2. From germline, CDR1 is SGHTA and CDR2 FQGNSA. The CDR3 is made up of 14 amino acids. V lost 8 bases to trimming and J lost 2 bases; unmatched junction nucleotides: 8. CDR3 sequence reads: CASAVGGLQETQYF. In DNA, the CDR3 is TGTGCCAGCGCCGTGGGGGGACTACAAGAGACCCAGTACTTC.

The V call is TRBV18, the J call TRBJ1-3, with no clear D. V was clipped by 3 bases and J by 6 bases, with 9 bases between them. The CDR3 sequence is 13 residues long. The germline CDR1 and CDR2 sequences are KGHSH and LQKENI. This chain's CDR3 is CASSPALQNTIYF. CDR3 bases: TGTGCCAGCTCACCGGCCCTCCAAAACACCATATATTTT.

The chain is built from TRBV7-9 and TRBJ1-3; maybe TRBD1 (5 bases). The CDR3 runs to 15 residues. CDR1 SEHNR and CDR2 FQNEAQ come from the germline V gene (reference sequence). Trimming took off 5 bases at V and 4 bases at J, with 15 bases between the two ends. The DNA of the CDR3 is TGTGCCAGCAGCCTACTTGGGGCTCCAGGAAACACCATATATTTT. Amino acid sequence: CASSLLGAPGNTIYF.

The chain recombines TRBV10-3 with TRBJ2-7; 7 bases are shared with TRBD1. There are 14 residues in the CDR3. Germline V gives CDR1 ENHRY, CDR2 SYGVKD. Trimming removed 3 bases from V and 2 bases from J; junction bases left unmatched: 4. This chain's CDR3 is CAISDWQGAYEQYF. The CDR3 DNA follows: TGTGCCATCAGTGATTGGCAGGGGGCCTACGAGCAGTACTTC.

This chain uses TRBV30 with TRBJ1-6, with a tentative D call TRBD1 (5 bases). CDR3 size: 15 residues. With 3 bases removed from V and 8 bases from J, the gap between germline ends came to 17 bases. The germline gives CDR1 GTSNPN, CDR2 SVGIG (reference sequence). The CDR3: CAWRAPGRSYSPLHF. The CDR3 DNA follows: TGTGCCTGGAGAGCTCCGGGACGGTCGTATTCACCCCTCCACTTT.

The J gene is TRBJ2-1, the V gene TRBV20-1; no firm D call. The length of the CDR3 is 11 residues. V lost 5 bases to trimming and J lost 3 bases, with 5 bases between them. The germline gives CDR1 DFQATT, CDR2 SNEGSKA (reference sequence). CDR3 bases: TGCAGTGCTCCCATCTACAATGAGCAGTTCTTC. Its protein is CSAPIYNEQFF.

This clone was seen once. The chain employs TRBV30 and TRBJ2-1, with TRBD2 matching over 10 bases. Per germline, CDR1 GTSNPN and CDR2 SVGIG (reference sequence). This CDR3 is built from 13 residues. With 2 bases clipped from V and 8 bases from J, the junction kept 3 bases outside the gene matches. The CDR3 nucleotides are TGTGCCTGGAGTCGGCTAGCGGGAGATGAGCAGTTCTTC. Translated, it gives CAWSRLAGDEQFF.

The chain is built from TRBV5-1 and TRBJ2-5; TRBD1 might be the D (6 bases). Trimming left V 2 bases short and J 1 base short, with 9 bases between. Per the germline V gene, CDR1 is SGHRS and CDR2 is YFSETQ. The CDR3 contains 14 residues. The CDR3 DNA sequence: TGCGCCAGCAGCTTAACAGGGCGCCAAGAGACCCAGTACTTC. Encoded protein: CASSLTGRQETQYF.

The CDR3 here is CASSASFTYTQYEQYF. CDR3 nucleotides: TGTGCCAGTAGTGCGAGCTTCACTTATACCCAATACGAGCAGTACTTC. This rearrangement joins TRBV19 to TRBJ2-7; D is undetermined. Trimming removed 5 bases from V and 4 bases from J, with 21 bases in between. The CDR3 is made up of 16 amino acids. Looked up from germline, CDR1 is LNHDA and CDR2 is SQIVND (reference sequence).

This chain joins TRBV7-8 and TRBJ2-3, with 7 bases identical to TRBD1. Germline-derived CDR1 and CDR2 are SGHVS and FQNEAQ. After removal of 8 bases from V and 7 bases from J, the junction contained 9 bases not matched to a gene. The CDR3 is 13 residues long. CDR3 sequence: CASGGQALYTQYF. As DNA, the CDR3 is TGTGCCAGCGGCGGACAGGCGCTTTATACGCAGTATTTT.

The CDR3 reads CASSFLPTGELFF. Written as DNA, the CDR3 is TGTGCCAGCAGCTTTCTGCCCACCGGGGAGCTGTTTTTT. The rearrangement joins TRBV5-5 to TRBJ2-2; the D is unclear. The germline CDR1 and CDR2 sequences are SGHKS and YYEKEE (reference sequence). The CDR3 consists of 13 residues. The germline V and J ends were trimmed by 2 bases and 4 bases, with 6 bases remaining between them.

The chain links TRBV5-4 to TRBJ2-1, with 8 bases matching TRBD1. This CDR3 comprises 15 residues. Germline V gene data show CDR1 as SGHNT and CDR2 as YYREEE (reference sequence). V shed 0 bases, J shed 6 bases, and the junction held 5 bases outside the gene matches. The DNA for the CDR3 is TGTGCCAGCAGCTTGGGGGGGACAGGCTTCAATGAGCAGTTCTTC. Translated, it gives CASSLGGTGFNEQFF.

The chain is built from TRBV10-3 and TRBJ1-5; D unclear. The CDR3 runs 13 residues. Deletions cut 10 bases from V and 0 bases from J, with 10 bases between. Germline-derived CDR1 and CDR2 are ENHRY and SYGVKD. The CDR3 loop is CASTGYSNQPQHF. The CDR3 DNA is TGTGCCAGTACCGGATATAGCAATCAGCCCCAGCATTTT.

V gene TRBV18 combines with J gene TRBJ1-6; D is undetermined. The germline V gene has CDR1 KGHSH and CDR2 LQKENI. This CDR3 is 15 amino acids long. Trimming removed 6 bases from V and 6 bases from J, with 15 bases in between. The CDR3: CASSQEQDGNSPLHF. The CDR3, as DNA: TGTGCCAGCTCCCAGGAGCAGGACGGTAATTCACCCCTCCACTTT.

This CDR3 reads CASSPRQGIGSNQPQHF. The CDR3 DNA follows: TGTGCCAGCAGCCCGCGACAGGGGATTGGCAGCAATCAGCCCCAGCATTTT. The V and J genes are TRBV7-8 and TRBJ1-5; TRBD1 agrees at 8 bases. The CDR3 spans 17 residues. V dropped 5 bases and J dropped 1; count of bases not matched to a gene: 10. The V gene's germline CDR1 is SGHVS and CDR2 FQNEAQ. Variable domain in full (rest from reference TRBV7-8 and TRBJ1-5): GAGVSQSPRYKVAKRGQDVALRCDPISGHVSLFWYQQALGQGPEFLTYFQNEAQLDKSGLPSDRFFAERPEGSVSTLKIQRTQQEDSAVYLCASSPRQGIGSNQPQHFGDGTRLSIL.

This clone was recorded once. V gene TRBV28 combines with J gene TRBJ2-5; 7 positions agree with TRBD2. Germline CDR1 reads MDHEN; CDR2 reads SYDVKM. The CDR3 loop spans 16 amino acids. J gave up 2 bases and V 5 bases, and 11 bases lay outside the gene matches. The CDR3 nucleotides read TGTGCCAGCAGTCCGGGGGGTCAGCAAGGTCAAGAGACCCAGTACTTC. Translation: CASSPGGQQGQETQYF.

Here the CDR3 reads CASSFRGQGHEQYF. In nucleotides, the CDR3 is TGTGCCAGCAGCTTCCGGGGACAGGGCCACGAGCAGTACTTC. The V call is TRBV7-9, the J call TRBJ2-7, with TRBD1 identical over 9 bases. The CDR3 runs to 14 residues. Unmatched junction bases numbered 5, after V lost 3 bases and J lost 5 bases. Germline V gene lookup returns CDR1 SEHNR and CDR2 FQNEAQ (reference sequence). Using reference TRBV7-9 and TRBJ2-7 for the parts outside the CDR3, the full variable domain is DTGVSQNPRHKITKRGQNVTFRCDPISEHNRLYWYRQTLGQGPEFLTYFQNEAQLEKSRLLSDRFSAERPKGSFSTLEIQRTEQGDSAMYLCASSFRGQGHEQYFGPGTRLTVT.

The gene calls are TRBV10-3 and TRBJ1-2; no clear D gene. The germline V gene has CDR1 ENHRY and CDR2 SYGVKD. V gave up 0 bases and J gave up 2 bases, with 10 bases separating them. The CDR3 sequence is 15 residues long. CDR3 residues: CAISESVARNYGYTF. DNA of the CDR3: TGTGCCATCAGTGAGTCGGTCGCCAGAAACTATGGCTACACCTTC.

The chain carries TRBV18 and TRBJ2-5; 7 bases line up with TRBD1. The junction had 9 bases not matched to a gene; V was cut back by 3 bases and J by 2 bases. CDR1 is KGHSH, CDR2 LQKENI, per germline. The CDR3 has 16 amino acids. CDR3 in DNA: TGTGCCAGCTCACCCAGAATCCGGGACAGACAAGAGACCCAGTACTTC. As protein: CASSPRIRDRQETQYF.

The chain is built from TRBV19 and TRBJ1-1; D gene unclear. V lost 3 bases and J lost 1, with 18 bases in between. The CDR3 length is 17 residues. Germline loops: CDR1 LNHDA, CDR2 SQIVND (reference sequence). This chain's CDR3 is CASSIGRSLERNTEAFF. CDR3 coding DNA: TGTGCCAGTAGTATTGGGCGCAGCTTAGAAAGGAACACTGAAGCTTTCTTT.

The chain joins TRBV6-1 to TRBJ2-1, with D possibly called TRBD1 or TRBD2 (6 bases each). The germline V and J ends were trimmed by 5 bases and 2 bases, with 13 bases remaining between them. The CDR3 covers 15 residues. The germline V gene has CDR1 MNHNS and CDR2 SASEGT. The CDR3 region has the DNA TGTGCCAGCAGTTGGGCGGGACATCCCTACAATGAGCAGTTCTTC. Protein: CASSWAGHPYNEQFF.

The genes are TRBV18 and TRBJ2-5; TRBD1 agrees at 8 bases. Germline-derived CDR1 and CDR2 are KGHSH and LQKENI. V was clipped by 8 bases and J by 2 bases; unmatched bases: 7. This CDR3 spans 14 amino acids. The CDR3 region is CASVPGGKQETQYF. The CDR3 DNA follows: TGTGCCAGCGTTCCAGGGGGCAAGCAAGAGACCCAGTACTTC.

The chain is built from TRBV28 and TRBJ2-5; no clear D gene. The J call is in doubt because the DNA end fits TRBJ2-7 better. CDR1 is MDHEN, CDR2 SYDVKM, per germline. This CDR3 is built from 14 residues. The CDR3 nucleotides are TGTGCCAGCAGTTTCTCTACTCCCCCCTACGAGCAGTACTTC. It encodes CASSFSTPPYEQYF.

The CDR3 coding sequence is TGTGCCAGCAACCTACTACGGGGCACCGGGGAGCTGTTTTTT. Its translation: CASNLLRGTGELFF. This rearrangement joins TRBV11-2 to TRBJ2-2, with a tentative D call TRBD2 (5 bases). The ends were cut back, 7 bases at V and 4 bases at J, with 13 bases in the middle. This CDR3 has 14 amino acids. Germline CDR1 SGHAT, CDR2 FQNNGV.

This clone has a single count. CDR3 sequence reads: CASSQWTGVGSYEQYF. The CDR3 region has the DNA TGTGCCAGCAGCCAATGGACAGGGGTGGGGTCCTACGAGCAGTACTTC. The chain carries TRBV4-2 and TRBJ2-5; 9 nucleotides align to TRBD1. The better agreement between TRBJ2-7 and the DNA end casts doubt on the J call. This CDR3 region has 16 residues. Germline-derived CDR1 and CDR2 are LGHNA and YNFKEQ.

The CDR3 protein is CASTDRGVHGYTF. Written as DNA, the CDR3 is TGTGCCAGCACTGACAGGGGCGTCCATGGCTACACCTTC. The J gene is TRBJ1-2, the V gene TRBV6-5; 8 nucleotides match TRBD1. Germline CDR1 MNHEY, CDR2 SVGAGI. The CDR3 sequence is 13 residues long. V shed 7 bases and J 6 bases; nucleotides not matched to a gene: 7.

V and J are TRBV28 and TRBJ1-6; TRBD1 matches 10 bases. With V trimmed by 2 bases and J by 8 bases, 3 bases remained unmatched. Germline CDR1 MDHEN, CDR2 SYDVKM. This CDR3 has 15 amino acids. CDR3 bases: TGTGCCAGCAGTTTAGGGGACAGGGGTGATTCACCCCTCCACTTT. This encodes CASSLGDRGDSPLHF.

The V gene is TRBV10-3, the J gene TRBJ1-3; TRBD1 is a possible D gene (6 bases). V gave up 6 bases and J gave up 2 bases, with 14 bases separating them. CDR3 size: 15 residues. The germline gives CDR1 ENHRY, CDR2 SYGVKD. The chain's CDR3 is CAIRFEQGAGNTIYF. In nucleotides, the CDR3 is TGTGCCATCAGGTTTGAACAGGGAGCTGGAAACACCATATATTTT.